These 28 T cell receptor beta chains came from one sample sequenced in a study of T cells in Graves' hyperthyroidism and ophthalmopathy. Researchers amplified the TCR beta CDR3 regions from RNA transcripts. The HTBI set primed first-round TCR CDR3 RT-PCR. Using its own MiXCR run on the multiplex PCR reads, TCRdb lists one record per CDR3 protein. The repertoire holds 560,000 or so distinct CDR3 sequences, with roughly 46% as singletons. The sample taken for sequencing was peripheral blood or thyroid tissue (not recorded which). Receptors originate from a woman in her late teens or twenties with Graves' hyperthyroidism.

This clonotype was recorded many times. The genes are TRBV7-3 and TRBJ2-5, with D possibly called TRBD1 or TRBD2 (6 bases each). The length of the CDR3 is 13 residues. V shed 7 bases and J shed 5 bases, with 14 bases lying between them. Per germline, CDR1 SGHTA and CDR2 FQGTGA. CDR3: CASTSGAGETQYF. The CDR3 coding sequence is TGTGCCAGCACCTCGGGGGCCGGGGAGACCCAGTACTTC.

This clonotype showed up just a few times. The rearrangement links TRBV20-1 to TRBJ2-2, with D possibly matching TRBD1 (5 bases). Germline CDR1 and CDR2: DFQATT and SNEGSKA (reference sequence). The CDR3 loop spans 11 amino acids. V lost 0 bases to trimming and J lost 9 bases, with 5 bases between them. This CDR3 is CSAREDRELFF. As DNA, the CDR3 is TGCAGTGCTAGAGAGGACAGGGAGCTGTTTTTT.

The DNA of the CDR3 is TGTGCCAGCAGCTTAAAGGACAGGGGGATGGTTGGGTACTTC. Translation gives CASSLKDRGMVGYF. This sequence joins TRBV11-3 and TRBJ2-5; 10 positions match TRBD1. After removal of 2 bases from V and 13 bases from J, the junction contained 10 bases not matched to a gene. Germline values: CDR1 SGHNT, CDR2 YENEEA. This CDR3 has 14 residues.

This clonotype was detected many times. The V call is TRBV2, the J call TRBJ1-2; 7 bases match TRBD1. In germline, CDR1 is SNHLY, CDR2 FYNNEI. The CDR3 loop spans 14 amino acids. Germline trimming cut 7 bases from V and 0 bases from J; bases unmatched to any gene: 5. In DNA, the CDR3 is TGTGCCAGCAACAACAGGGGAGCTAACTATGGCTACACCTTC. Its protein is CASNNRGANYGYTF.

This clonotype was detected only a few times. The chain links TRBV2 to TRBJ1-5; 7 nucleotides match TRBD1. Trimming took 1 base from V and 11 from J; bases not matched to a gene: 8. This CDR3 spans 14 amino acids. From germline, CDR1 is SNHLY and CDR2 FYNNEI. This chain's CDR3 is CASSEVRGQGAQHF. CDR3 sequence (DNA): TGTGCCAGCAGTGAAGTGAGGGGGCAAGGGGCCCAGCATTTT.

The sample holds many counts of this clonotype. V usage is TRBV7-9 and J usage is TRBJ1-4, with TRBD1 matching 7 bases. The CDR3 sequence is 16 residues long. V dropped 5 bases and J dropped 0; count of bases not matched to a gene: 6. Germline-derived CDR1 and CDR2 are SEHNR and FQNEAQ (reference sequence). The CDR3 sequence: CASSTGTEATNEKLFF. As DNA, the CDR3 is TGTGCCAGCAGCACTGGGACAGAGGCAACTAATGAAAAACTGTTTTTT.

The table lists this clonotype with a few counts. V is TRBV20-1 and J is TRBJ2-7; a possible D gene is TRBD2 (5 bases). Germline assignment: CDR1 DFQATT and CDR2 SNEGSKA (reference sequence). Trimming removed 1 base at V and 3 bases at J, with 10 bases between. The CDR3 sequence is 13 residues long. The CDR3 DNA reads TGCAGTGCTAGAGCCAGCGGATACTACGAGCAGTACTTC. Amino acid sequence: CSARASGYYEQYF.

The rearrangement uses TRBV7-2 and TRBJ2-7; no clear D gene. The V gene's germline CDR1 is SGHTA and CDR2 FQGNSA. The CDR3 runs to 15 residues. The V gene lost 1 base and the J gene lost 3 bases, with 13 bases spanning the gap. The CDR3 here is CASSLGPEDDYEQYF. CDR3 coding DNA: TGTGCCAGCAGCTTAGGCCCCGAGGACGACTACGAGCAGTACTTC.

To note about this clonotype: Compared with germline, one end of the junction differs, possibly owing to a read error. The J gene is TRBJ1-5, the V gene TRBV19; TRBD1 matches at 9 bases. This CDR3 is built from 17 residues. Germline lookup yields CDR1 LNHDA and CDR2 SQIVND (reference sequence). The CDR3 sequence is CASSLQDRGYSNQPQHF. Here the CDR3 DNA reads TGCGCCAGCAGCCTGCAGGACAGGGGCTATAGCAATCAGCCCCAGCATTTT.

This clonotype was counted a single time. The gene calls are TRBV2 and TRBJ1-6; a possible D gene is TRBD1 (5 bases). The CDR3 extends over 15 amino acids. Trimming took 5 bases from V and 7 from J, leaving 15 bases between them. Per the germline V gene, CDR1 is SNHLY and CDR2 is FYNNEI. DNA for the CDR3: TGTGCCAGCAGTTACGGCGGGACGGGGAATTCACCCCTCCACTTT. The encoded protein is CASSYGGTGNSPLHF.

A remark on this clonotype: At one end, the junction sequence differs from germline, possibly due to a read error. The genes are TRBV7-7 and TRBJ2-5, with D possibly being TRBD2 (6 bases). The CDR3 has 16 residues. Germline CDR1 reads SSHAT; CDR2 reads FNYEAQ (reference sequence). CDR3 region: CASSLLTPGAGTAQYF. The CDR3 bases are TGTGCTAGCAGCTTATTGACCCCGGGCGCGGGAACGGCCCAGTACTTC.

The chain combines TRBV13 with TRBJ2-5, with 10 bases aligning to TRBD2. The J call may not be correct, given that the DNA end is closer to TRBJ2-7. The germline CDR1 and CDR2 sequences are PRHDT and FYEKMQ (reference sequence). There are 15 residues in the CDR3. The CDR3 sequence is CASSLVLAGANEQYF. CDR3 coding DNA: TGTGCCAGCAGCTTAGTGCTAGCGGGAGCCAACGAGCAGTACTTC.

The table lists this clonotype with many counts. The V and J genes are TRBV6-6 and TRBJ1-1, with D unresolved. CDR3 length: 17 amino acids. The V end was cut by 5 bases, the J end by 3 bases, with 22 bases between. The germline V gene encodes CDR1 MNHNY and CDR2 SVGAGI (reference sequence). CDR3 loop: CASSPSDYEPDDTEAFF. CDR3 in DNA: TGTGCCAGCAGTCCCAGCGATTATGAACCTGACGACACTGAAGCTTTCTTT.

In its sample, this clonotype was seen a few times. The chain couples TRBV25-1 to TRBJ2-5, with D perhaps TRBD2 (5 bases). V was pared by 5 bases and J by 5 bases, with 24 bases between. Germline loops: CDR1 MGHDK, CDR2 SYGVNS. The CDR3 runs 17 residues. CDR3 nucleotide sequence: TGTGCCAGCAGTAGTCTGCGGGCGCCCTCACCGCAGGAGACCCAGTACTTC. This gives the protein CASSSLRAPSPQETQYF.

This clonotype was picked up a small number of times. The chain recombines TRBV5-1 with TRBJ2-7; no clear D. Looked up from germline, CDR1 is SGHRS and CDR2 is YFSETQ. This CDR3 is 15 amino acids long. The V end was cut by 2 bases, the J end by 2 bases, with 14 bases between. The CDR3 protein is CASSLVARFAYEQYF. The CDR3 coding sequence is TGCGCCAGCAGCTTAGTTGCTCGATTCGCCTACGAGCAGTACTTC.

A remark on this clonotype: At one boundary the junction diverges from the germline segment, which might be a read error. The genes are TRBV6-5 and TRBJ1-5, with no clear D. The CDR3 sequence is 13 residues long. Germline assignment: CDR1 MNHEY and CDR2 SVGAGI. DNA of the CDR3: TGTGCCATCAGTTACCTGGGCCCCTCGGCCCAGCATTTT. This translates into CAISYLGPSAQHF.

This clonotype was seen just once. A much larger clone differs by one base, so this may be a read error. V gene TRBV7-8 combines with J gene TRBJ1-1; 8 bases agree with TRBD1. CDR1 is SGHVS and CDR2 is FQNEAQ in the germline V gene. This CDR3 is built from 14 residues. CDR3 sequence: CASSDWTGSTVAFF. As DNA, the CDR3 is TGTGCCAGCAGCGATTGGACAGGGAGCACTGTAGCTTTCTTT.

This clonotype was recorded a few times. J is TRBJ2-5 and V is TRBV7-3; 9 positions match TRBD2. From germline, CDR1 is SGHTA and CDR2 FQGTGA. The ends lost 2 bases at V and 7 bases at J; junction bases unmatched: 11. There are 16 residues in the CDR3. The CDR3 coding sequence is TGTGCCAGCAGCTTAGCCCCGGGACTAGCTAGCGGGACCCAGTACTTC. It yields the protein CASSLAPGLASGTQYF.

The rearrangement joins TRBV7-2 to TRBJ2-7; no definite D call. The CDR3 is 14 amino acids. V dropped 1 base and J dropped 6 bases, with 13 bases sitting between them. Germline assignment: CDR1 SGHTA and CDR2 FQGNSA. The CDR3 DNA sequence: TGTGCCAGCAGCTTAGGAGGTGGGATCGGCGAGCAGTACTTC. Its translation is CASSLGGGIGEQYF.

J is TRBJ1-6 and V is TRBV11-2; maybe TRBD1 (5 bases). The CDR3 consists of 15 residues. V was cut by 5 bases and J by 7 bases, with 15 bases left in between. Per germline, CDR1 SGHAT and CDR2 FQNNGV. The CDR3 region has the DNA TGTGCCAGCAGCGTGATCCGGGACCCAAATTCACCCCTCCACTTT. This encodes CASSVIRDPNSPLHF. Variable domain in full (rest from reference TRBV11-2 and TRBJ1-6): EAGVAQSPRYKIIEKRQSVAFWCNPISGHATLYWYQQILGQGPKLLIQFQNNGVVDDSQLPKDRFSAERLKGVDSTLKIQPAKLEDSAVYLCASSVIRDPNSPLHFGNGTRLTVT.

This clonotype was picked up many times. The V call is TRBV10-3, the J call TRBJ1-6, with a tentative D call TRBD1 (6 bases). With 8 bases removed from V and 8 bases from J, the gap between germline ends came to 16 bases. Per the germline V gene, CDR1 is ENHRY and CDR2 is SYGVKD. CDR3 length: 14 residues. CDR3 nucleotide sequence: TGTGCCATCCGCGGGACACGGCAGGATTCACCCCTCCACTTT. It codes for CAIRGTRQDSPLHF.

The chain has TRBV5-1 and TRBJ2-5; 7 bases align to TRBD2. Germline V gene sequence: CDR1 SGHRS, CDR2 YFSETQ. This CDR3 region has 16 residues. V lost 0 bases and J lost 1; bases outside the gene matches: 6. The CDR3 sequence is CASSLDPSGAQETQYF. Here the CDR3 DNA reads TGCGCCAGCAGCTTGGACCCTAGCGGAGCCCAAGAGACCCAGTACTTC.

This clonotype was counted ten times or more. The chain carries TRBV6-6 and TRBJ2-6, with D possibly being TRBD1 (5 bases). The CDR3 has 12 residues. CDR1 MNHNY and CDR2 SVGAGI come from the germline V gene (reference sequence). V dropped 5 bases and J dropped 16 bases, with 15 bases sitting between them. CDR3 sequence (DNA): TGTGCCAGCAGTCCGCAGGGTCGATATCTGACTTTC. It translates to CASSPQGRYLTF.

This clonotype was seen ten or more times. V and J are TRBV7-2 and TRBJ2-5; possibly TRBD1 for D (5 bases). The germline V gene has CDR1 SGHTA and CDR2 FQGNSA. CDR3 length equals 16 residues. Deletions cut 5 bases from V and 0 bases from J, with 16 bases between. Here the CDR3 DNA reads TGTGCCAGCAGCACCCACCCCCAGGGTTACCAAGAGACCCAGTACTTC. It translates to CASSTHPQGYQETQYF. The full variable domain, its missing parts supplied by reference TRBV7-2 and TRBJ2-5, is GAGVSQSPSNKVTEKGKDVELRCDPISGHTALYWYRQSLGQGLEFLIYFQGNSAPDKSGLPSDRFSAERTGGSVSTLTIQRTQQEDSAVYLCASSTHPQGYQETQYFGPGTRLLVL.

The chain recombines TRBV6-2 or TRBV6-3 with TRBJ1-1, with 8 bases identical to TRBD1. CDR1 and CDR2 from the germline V gene are MNHEY and SVGEGT. After removal of 0 bases from V and 0 bases from J, the junction contained 15 bases not matched to a gene. The CDR3 runs to 20 residues. The CDR3 DNA reads as TGTGCCAGCAGTTACTCGAGGTTCAGCCAGGGGGCTAGCCTGAACACTGAAGCTTTCTTT. This gives the protein CASSYSRFSQGASLNTEAFF.

V usage is TRBV20-1 and J usage is TRBJ2-5; 8 nucleotides line up with TRBD2. CDR1 is DFQATT, CDR2 SNEGSKA, per germline (reference sequence). The junction had 5 bases not matched to a gene; V was cut back by 2 bases and J by 3 bases. The CDR3 sequence is 14 residues long. The CDR3 spells CSARSLLAEETQYF. The CDR3 nucleotides are TGCAGTGCTAGATCGTTACTAGCGGAAGAGACCCAGTACTTC.

The chain employs TRBV9 and TRBJ2-5, with TRBD2 matching 8 bases. After removal of 3 bases from V and 7 bases from J, the junction contained 11 bases not matched to a gene. CDR3 length: 15 amino acids. Germline V gene lookup returns CDR1 SGDLS and CDR2 YYNGEE. The CDR3 sequence is CASSALLAARPTQYF. CDR3 nucleotide sequence: TGTGCCAGCAGCGCGCTACTAGCGGCTAGGCCGACCCAGTACTTC. The full variable domain, with the rest looked up from reference TRBV9 and TRBJ2-5, is DSGVTQTPKHLITATGQRVTLRCSPRSGDLSVYWYQQSLDQGLQFLIQYYNGEERAKGNILERFSAQQFPDLHSELNLSSLELGDSALYFCASSALLAARPTQYFGPGTRLLVL.

The chain recombines TRBV20-1 with TRBJ1-3; D remains unclear. Trimming left V 3 bases short and J 0 bases short, with 9 bases between. Germline-derived CDR1 and CDR2 are DFQATT and SNEGSKA (reference sequence). This CDR3 comprises 14 residues. CDR3: CSASSMSSGNTIYF. The CDR3 DNA follows: TGCAGTGCTAGTTCGATGAGCTCTGGAAACACCATATATTTT.